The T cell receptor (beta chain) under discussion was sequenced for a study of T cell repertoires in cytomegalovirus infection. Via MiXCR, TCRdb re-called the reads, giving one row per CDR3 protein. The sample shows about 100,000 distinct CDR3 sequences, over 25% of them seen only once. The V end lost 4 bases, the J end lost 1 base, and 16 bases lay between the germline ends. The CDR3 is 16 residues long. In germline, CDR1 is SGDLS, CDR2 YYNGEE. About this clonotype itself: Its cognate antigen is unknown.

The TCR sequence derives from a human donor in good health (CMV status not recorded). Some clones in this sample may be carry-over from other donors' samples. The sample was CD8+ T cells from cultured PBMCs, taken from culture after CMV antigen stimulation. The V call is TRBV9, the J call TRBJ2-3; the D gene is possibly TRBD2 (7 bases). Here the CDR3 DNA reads TGTGCCAGCAGCCGAGAGGGGGGGCGGGGCACAGATACGCAGTATTTT. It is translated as CASSREGGRGTDTQYF.